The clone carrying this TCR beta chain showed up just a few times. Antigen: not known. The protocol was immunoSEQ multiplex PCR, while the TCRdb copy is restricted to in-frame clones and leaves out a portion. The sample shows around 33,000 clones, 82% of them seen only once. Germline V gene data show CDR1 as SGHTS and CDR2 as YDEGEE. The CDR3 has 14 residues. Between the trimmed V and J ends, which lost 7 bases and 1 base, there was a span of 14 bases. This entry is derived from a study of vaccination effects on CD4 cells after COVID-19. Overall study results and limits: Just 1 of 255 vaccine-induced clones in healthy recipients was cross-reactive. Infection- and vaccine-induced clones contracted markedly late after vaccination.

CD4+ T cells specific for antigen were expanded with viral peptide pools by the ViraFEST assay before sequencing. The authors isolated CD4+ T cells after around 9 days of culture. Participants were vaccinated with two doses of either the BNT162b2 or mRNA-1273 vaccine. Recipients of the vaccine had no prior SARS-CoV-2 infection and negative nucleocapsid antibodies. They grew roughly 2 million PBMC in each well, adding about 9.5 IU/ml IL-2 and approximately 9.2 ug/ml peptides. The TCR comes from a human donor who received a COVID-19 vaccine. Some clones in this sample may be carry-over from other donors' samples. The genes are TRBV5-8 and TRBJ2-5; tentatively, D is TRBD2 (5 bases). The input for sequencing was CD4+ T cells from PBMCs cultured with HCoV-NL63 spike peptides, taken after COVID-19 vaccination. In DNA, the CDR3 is TGTGCCAGCCCCACGTGGAGCGGCCAAGAGACCCAGTACTTC. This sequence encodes CASPTWSGQETQYF.